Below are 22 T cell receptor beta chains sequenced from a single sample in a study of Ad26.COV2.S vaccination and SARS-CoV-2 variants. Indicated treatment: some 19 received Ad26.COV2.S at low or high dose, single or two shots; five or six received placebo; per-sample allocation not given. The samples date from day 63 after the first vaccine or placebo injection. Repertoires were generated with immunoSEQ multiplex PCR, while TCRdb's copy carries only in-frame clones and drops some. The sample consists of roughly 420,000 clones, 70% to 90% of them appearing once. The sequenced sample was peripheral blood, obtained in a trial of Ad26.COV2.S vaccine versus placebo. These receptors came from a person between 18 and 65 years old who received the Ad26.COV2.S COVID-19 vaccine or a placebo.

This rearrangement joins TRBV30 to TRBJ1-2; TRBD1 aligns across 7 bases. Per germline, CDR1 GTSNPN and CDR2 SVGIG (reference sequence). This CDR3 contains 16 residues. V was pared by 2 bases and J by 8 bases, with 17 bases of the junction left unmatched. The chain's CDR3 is CAWSIEIDRVARGYTF. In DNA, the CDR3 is TGTGCCTGGAGTATAGAGATAGACAGGGTTGCAAGGGGCTACACCTTC.

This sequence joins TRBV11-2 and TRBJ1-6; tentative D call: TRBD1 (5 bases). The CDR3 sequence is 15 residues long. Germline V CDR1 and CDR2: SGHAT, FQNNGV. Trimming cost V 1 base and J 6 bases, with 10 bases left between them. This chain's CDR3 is CASSLVGASNSPLHF. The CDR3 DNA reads TGTGCCAGCAGCTTAGTAGGGGCGAGTAATTCACCCCTCCACTTT.

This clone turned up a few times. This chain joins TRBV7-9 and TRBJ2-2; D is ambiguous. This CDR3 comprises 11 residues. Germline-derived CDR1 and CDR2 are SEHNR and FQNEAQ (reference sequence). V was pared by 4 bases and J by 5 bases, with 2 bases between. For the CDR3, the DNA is TGTGCCAGCAGCTCTACCGGGGAGCTGTTTTTT. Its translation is CASSSTGELFF.

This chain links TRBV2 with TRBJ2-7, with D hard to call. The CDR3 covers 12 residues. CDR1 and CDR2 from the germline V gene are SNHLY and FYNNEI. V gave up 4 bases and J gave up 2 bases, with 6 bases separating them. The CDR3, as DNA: TGTGCCAGCAGTGGAACTACCTACGAGCAGTACTTC. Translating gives CASSGTTYEQYF.

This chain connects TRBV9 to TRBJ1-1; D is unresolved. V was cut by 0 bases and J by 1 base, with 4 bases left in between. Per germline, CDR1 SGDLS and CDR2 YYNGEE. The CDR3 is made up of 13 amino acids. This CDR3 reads CASSVAANTEAFF. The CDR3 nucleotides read TGTGCCAGCAGCGTAGCTGCGAACACTGAAGCTTTCTTT. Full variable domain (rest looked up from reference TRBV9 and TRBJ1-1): DSGVTQTPKHLITATGQRVTLRCSPRSGDLSVYWYQQSLDQGLQFLIQYYNGEERAKGNILERFSAQQFPDLHSELNLSSLELGDSALYFCASSVAANTEAFFGQGTRLTVV.

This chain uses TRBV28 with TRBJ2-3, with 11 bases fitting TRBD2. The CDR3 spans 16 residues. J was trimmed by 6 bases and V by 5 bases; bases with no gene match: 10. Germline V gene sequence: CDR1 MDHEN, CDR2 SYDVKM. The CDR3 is CASSTSSGGPGDTQYF. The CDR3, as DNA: TGTGCCAGCAGTACTTCTAGCGGGGGGCCGGGGGATACGCAGTATTTT.

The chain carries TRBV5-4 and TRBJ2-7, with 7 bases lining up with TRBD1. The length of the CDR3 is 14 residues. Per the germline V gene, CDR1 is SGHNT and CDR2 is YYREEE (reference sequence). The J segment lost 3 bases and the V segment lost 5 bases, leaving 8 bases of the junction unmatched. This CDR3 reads CASSTGVSIYEQYF. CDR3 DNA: TGTGCCAGCAGTACAGGGGTCTCCATCTACGAGCAGTACTTC.

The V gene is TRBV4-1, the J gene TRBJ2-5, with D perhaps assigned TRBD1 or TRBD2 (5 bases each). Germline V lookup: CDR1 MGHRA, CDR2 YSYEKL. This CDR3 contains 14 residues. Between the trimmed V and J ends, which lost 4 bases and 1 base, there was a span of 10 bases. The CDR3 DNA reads TGCGCCAGCAGCCCGGGACCTTCCCAAGAGACCCAGTACTTC. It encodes CASSPGPSQETQYF.

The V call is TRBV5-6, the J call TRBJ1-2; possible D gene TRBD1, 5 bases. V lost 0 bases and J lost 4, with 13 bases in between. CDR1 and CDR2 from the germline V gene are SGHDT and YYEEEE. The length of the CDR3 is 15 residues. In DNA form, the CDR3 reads TGTGCCAGCAGCTTGGCCGGGGGGGTCTCCTATGGCTACACCTTC. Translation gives CASSLAGGVSYGYTF.

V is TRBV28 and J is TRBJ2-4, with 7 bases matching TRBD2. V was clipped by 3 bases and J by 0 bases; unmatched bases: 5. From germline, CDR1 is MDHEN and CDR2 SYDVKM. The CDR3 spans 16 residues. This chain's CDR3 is CASSLSGGEAKNIQYF. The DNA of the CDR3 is TGTGCCAGCAGTTTGAGTGGGGGGGAAGCCAAAAACATTCAGTACTTC.

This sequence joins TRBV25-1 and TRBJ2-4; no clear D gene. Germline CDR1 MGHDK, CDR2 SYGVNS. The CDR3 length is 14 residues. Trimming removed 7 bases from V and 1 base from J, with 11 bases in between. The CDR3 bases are TGTGCCAGCAAATCCGATGGGGCCAAAAACATTCAGTACTTC. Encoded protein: CASKSDGAKNIQYF.

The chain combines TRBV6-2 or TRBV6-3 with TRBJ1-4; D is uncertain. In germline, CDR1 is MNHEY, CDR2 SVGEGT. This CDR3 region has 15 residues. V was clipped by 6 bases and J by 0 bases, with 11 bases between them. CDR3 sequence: CASSRSRSTNEKLFF. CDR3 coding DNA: TGTGCCAGCAGCCGGTCCCGGTCAACTAATGAAAAACTGTTTTTT.

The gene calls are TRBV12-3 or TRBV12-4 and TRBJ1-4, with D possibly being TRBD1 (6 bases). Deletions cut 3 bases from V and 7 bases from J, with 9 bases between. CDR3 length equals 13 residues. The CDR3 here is CASSLTGGEKLFF. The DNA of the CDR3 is TGTGCCAGCAGTTTGACAGGAGGTGAAAAACTGTTTTTT.

The CDR3 region is CASSQDRSGGPYNEQFF. The DNA of the CDR3 is TGTGCCAGCAGCCAAGATCGGAGCGGGGGACCCTACAATGAGCAGTTCTTC. The rearrangement links TRBV3-1 (or the pseudogene TRBV3-2) to TRBJ2-1; 8 nucleotides line up with TRBD2. This CDR3 is built from 17 residues. Trimming removed 0 bases from V and 2 bases from J; junction bases left unmatched: 6. CDR1 is LGHDT and CDR2 is YNNKEL in the germline V gene (reference sequence).

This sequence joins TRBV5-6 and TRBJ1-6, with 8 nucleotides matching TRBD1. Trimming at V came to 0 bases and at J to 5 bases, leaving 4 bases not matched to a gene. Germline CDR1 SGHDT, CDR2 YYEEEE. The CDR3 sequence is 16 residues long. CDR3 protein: CASSLGPTGDNSPLHF. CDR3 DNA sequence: TGTGCCAGCAGCTTGGGGCCGACAGGGGATAATTCACCCCTCCACTTT.

The CDR3 spells CASRRGSEQFF. DNA of the CDR3: TGTGCCAGTAGGAGGGGAAGTGAGCAGTTCTTC. The genes are TRBV19 and TRBJ2-1, with D perhaps TRBD1 or TRBD2 (5 bases each). There are 11 residues in the CDR3. Trimming removed 6 bases from V and 9 bases from J, with 9 bases in between. Germline values: CDR1 LNHDA, CDR2 SQIVND (reference sequence).

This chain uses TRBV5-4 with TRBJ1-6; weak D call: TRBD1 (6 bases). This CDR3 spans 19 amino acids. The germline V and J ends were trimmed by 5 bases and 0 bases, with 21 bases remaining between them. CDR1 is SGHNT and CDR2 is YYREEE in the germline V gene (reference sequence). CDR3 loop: CASRLTTGIGSSYNSPLHF. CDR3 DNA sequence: TGTGCCAGCAGGTTGACTACAGGGATTGGTAGCTCCTATAATTCACCCCTCCACTTT.

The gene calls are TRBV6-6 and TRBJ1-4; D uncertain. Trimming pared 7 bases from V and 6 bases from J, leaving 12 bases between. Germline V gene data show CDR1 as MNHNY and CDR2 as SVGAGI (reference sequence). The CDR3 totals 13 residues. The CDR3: CASTKRAYEKLFF. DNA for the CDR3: TGTGCCAGCACCAAAAGGGCTTATGAAAAACTGTTTTTT.

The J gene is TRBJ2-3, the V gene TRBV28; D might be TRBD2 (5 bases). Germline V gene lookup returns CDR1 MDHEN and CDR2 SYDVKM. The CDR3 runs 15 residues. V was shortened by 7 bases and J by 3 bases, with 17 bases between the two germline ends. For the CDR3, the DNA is TGTGCCAGCACCCCGGGGAAAGCGAGGACAGATACGCAGTATTTT. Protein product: CASTPGKARTDTQYF. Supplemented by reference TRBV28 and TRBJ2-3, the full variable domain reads DVKVTQSSRYLVKRTGEKVFLECVQDMDHENMFWYRQDPGLGLRLIYFSYDVKMKEKGDIPEGYSVSREKKERFSLILESASTNQTSMYLCASTPGKARTDTQYFGPGTRLTVL.

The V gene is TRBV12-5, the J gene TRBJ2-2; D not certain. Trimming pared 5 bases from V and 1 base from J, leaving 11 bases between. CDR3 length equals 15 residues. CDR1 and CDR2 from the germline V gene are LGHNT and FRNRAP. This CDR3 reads CASGRDVLNTGELFF. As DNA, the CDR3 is TGTGCTAGTGGTCGAGACGTCTTGAACACCGGGGAGCTGTTTTTT.

The CDR3 DNA reads TGTGCCAGCAGCCCGGTCCTAACGAACACCGGGGAGCTGTTTTTT. Translating it yields CASSPVLTNTGELFF. The rearrangement joins TRBV7-9 to TRBJ2-2; no clear D. The CDR3 length is 15 residues. From germline, CDR1 is SEHNR and CDR2 FQNEAQ (reference sequence). Between the trimmed V and J ends, which lost 5 bases and 0 bases, there was a span of 10 bases.

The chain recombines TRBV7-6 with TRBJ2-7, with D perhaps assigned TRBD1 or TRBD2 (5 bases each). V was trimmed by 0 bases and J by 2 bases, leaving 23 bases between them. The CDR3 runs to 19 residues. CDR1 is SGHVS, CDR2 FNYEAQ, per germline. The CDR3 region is CASSLAPLSRDHHPYEQYF. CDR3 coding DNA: TGTGCCAGCAGCTTAGCGCCCCTGAGCAGGGACCATCACCCCTACGAGCAGTACTTC. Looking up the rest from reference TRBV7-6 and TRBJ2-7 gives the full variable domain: GAGVSQSPRYKVTKRGQDVALRCDPISGHVSLYWYRQALGQGPEFLTYFNYEAQQDKSGLPNDRFSAERPEGSISTLTIQRTEQRDSAMYRCASSLAPLSRDHHPYEQYFGPGTRLTVT.